This T cell receptor beta chain was identified during a study of blood T cell repertoires in COVID-19. The overall study: The samples span acute and convalescent COVID-19 from the United States, Italy and Spain. In each case, the material was cDNA or gDNA derived from T cells, B-cell-depleted T cells, or PBMCs.

Original handling: Nucleated cell counts were estimated from reference gene primer amplification. The data were produced by immunoSEQ multiplex PCR, yet TCRdb's version contains in-frame clones alone and is incomplete. V and J calls and clone size are those listed in that table; D and trimming were worked out from the DNA. The sample shows about 75,000 clones, around 84% of them seen only once. Trimming at V came to 0 bases and at J to 6 bases, leaving 2 bases not matched to a gene. Germline V gene lookup returns CDR1 SQVTM and CDR2 ANQGSEA. The CDR3 length is 12 residues. This chain uses TRBV29-1 with TRBJ2-7; TRBD2 aligns across 7 bases. This clonotype was obtained from a woman in her forties or fifties with acute or convalescent COVID-19. The sequencing sample was made of peripheral blood. CDR3 protein: CSVEEGRGEQYF. CDR3 nucleotide sequence: TGCAGCGTTGAAGAAGGGAGGGGCGAGCAGTACTTC.